The present T cell receptor beta chain was sequenced within a study of T cell responses to AZD1222 COVID-19 vaccine. Study-level findings and limits: Repertoire samples came only from after the peak T cell response. The CD4 TCRs associated with vaccination extended across spike and predominated at 160-218 and 743-854. White British donors predominated, females outnumbered males, and clonal diversity was possibly underestimated. Among spike-specific TCRs, nearly half reportedly target unmutated variant regions.

This clone was counted a few times. Its cognate antigen is unknown. V lost 7 bases, J lost 6 bases, and 15 bases lay in between. Germline V gene sequence: CDR1 SGHAT, CDR2 FQDESV (reference sequence). This CDR3 comprises 13 residues. The repertoire was sequenced with immunoSEQ multiplex PCR; TCRdb's copy has only in-frame clones and lacks some. The repertoire includes 65,000 to 70,000 clones, roughly four fifths of them detected once, and 5% to 6% sits in the top ten. V gene TRBV11-1 combines with J gene TRBJ1-1, with D perhaps matching TRBD1 (6 bases). This TCR came from an adult in good health. The specimen comprised peripheral blood, sampled on day 0 of AZD1222 vaccination. In DNA form, the CDR3 reads TGTGCCAGCACGCCCACAGGGTCCGCTGAAGCTTTCTTT. It is translated as CASTPTGSAEAFF.